The clone carrying this TCR beta chain came up once. What it recognizes is unknown. The data belong to a study of shared clonotypes between healthy human individuals. General observations from the study: Clonotypes shared by all four donors outscored non-shared clonotypes in generation probability.

Method: immunoSEQ multiplex PCR; TCRdb's copy keeps in-frame clones and lacks some. The table records some 630,000 clones, around 96% of them present only once. Naive CD8 cells lacked CD45RO, underwent positive selection for CCR7 and left out terminally differentiated effector memory CD45RA+ cells. CDR3 length: 14 amino acids. CDR1 and CDR2 from the germline V gene are LNHDA and SQIVND (reference sequence). V dropped 1 base and J dropped 3 bases, with 7 bases sitting between them. The chain recombines TRBV19 with TRBJ1-5; D remains ambiguous. Source material: naive CD8+ T cells sorted from blood. The receptor was derived from a woman in her thirties in good health. The CDR3 region is CASSIVTDNQPQHF. In DNA form, the CDR3 reads TGTGCCAGTAGTATAGTAACAGACAATCAGCCCCAGCATTTT.